This T cell receptor (beta chain) is drawn from a study of T-cell reconstitution after alpha-beta-depleted transplantation in children. This clonotype has at least ten counts. This CDR3 spans 15 amino acids. Trimming removed 5 bases from V and 2 bases from J; junction bases left unmatched: 6. CDR1 and CDR2 from the germline V gene are SNHLY and FYNNEI. Unique molecular identifiers were incorporated into the prepared TCRbeta library. TCRdb independently ran MiXCR on the PCR reads; one entry per CDR3 protein. The table lists around 410,000 distinct CDR3 sequences, about 11% of them singletons. The V call is TRBV2, the J call TRBJ2-5; 9 bases match TRBD1. This receptor was identified in a human donor who donated a stem cell graft to a child with acute myeloid leukemia. The material sequenced was PBMCs from the stem cell graft donor, taken from the stem cell graft. The CDR3 reads CASSRDRVAQETQYF. The CDR3, as DNA: TGTGCCAGCAGTCGGGACAGGGTGGCACAAGAGACCCAGTACTTC. Together with reference TRBV2 and TRBJ2-5, the CDR3 gives the full variable domain: EPEVTQTPSHQVTQMGQEVILRCVPISNHLYFYWYRQILGQKVEFLVSFYNNEISEKSEIFDDQFSVERPDGSNFTLKIRSTKLEDSAMYFCASSRDRVAQETQYFGPGTRLLVL.